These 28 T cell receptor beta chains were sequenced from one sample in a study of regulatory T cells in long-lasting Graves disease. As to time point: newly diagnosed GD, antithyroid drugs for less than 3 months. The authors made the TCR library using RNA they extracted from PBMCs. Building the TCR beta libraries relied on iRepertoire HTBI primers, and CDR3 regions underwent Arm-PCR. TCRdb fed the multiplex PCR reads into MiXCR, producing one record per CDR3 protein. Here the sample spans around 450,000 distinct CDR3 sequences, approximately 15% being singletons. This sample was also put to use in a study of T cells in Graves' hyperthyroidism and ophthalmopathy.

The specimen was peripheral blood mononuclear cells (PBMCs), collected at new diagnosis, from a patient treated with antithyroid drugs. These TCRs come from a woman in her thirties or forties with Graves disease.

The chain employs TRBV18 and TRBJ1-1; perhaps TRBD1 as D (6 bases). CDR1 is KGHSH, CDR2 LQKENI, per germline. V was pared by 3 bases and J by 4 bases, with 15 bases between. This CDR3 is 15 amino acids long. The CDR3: CASSPSTGAGTEAFF. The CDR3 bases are TGTGCCAGCTCACCCTCCACGGGGGCTGGCACTGAAGCTTTCTTT.

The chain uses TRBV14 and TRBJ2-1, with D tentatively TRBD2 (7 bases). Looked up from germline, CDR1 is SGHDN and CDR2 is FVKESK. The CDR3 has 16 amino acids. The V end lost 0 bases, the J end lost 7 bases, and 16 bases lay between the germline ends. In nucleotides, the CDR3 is TGTGCCAGCAGCCAAGATGGTTCAAGGGGGGGGAATGAGCAGTTCTTC. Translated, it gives CASSQDGSRGGNEQFF.

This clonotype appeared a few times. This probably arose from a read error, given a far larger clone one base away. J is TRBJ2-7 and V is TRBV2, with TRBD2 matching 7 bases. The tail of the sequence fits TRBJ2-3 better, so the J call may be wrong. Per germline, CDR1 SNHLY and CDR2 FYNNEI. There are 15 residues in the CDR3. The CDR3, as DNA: TGTGCCAGCAGTTCATCAGGGAGGGCCTCAGATACGCAGTATTTT. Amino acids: CASSSSGRASDTQYF.

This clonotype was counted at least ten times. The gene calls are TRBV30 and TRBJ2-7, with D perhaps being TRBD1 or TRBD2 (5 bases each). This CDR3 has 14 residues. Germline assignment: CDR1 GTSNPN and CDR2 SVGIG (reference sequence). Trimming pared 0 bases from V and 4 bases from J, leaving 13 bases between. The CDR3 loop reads CAWSVRGPSYEQYF. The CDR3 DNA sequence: TGTGCCTGGAGTGTACGGGGCCCCAGTTACGAGCAGTACTTC.

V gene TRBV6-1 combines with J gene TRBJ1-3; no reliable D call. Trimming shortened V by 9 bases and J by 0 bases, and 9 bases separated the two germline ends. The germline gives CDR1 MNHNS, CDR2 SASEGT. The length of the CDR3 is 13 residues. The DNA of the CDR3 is TGTGCCAGTCCGGGGAACTCTGGAAACACCATATATTTT. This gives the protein CASPGNSGNTIYF.

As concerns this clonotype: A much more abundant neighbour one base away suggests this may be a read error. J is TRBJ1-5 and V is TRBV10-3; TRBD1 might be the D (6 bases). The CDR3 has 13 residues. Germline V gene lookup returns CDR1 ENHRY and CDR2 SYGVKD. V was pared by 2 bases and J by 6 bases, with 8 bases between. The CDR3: CAISEMTGQPQHF. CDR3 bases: TGTGCCATCAGTGAGATGACAGGTCAGCCCCAGCATTTT.

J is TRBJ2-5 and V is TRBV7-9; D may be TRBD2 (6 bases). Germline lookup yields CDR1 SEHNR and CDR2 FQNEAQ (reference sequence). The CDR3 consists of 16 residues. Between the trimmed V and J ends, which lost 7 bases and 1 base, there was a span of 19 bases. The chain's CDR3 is CASIRQVGGRQETQYF. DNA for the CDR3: TGTGCCAGCATCCGTCAGGTCGGGGGTCGCCAAGAGACCCAGTACTTC.

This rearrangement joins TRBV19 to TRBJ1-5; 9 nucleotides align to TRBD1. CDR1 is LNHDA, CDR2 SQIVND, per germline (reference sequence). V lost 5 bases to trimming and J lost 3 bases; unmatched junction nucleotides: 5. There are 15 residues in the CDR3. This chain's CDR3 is CASSPQGAFNQPQHF. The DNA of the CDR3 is TGTGCCAGTAGTCCACAGGGGGCCTTCAATCAGCCCCAGCATTTT.

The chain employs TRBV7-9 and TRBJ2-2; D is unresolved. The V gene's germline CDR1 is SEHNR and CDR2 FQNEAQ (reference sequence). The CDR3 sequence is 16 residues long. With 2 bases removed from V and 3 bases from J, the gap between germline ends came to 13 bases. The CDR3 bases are TGTGCCAGCAGCTTAATAGGCAGATTGGACACCGGGGAGCTGTTTTTT. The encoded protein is CASSLIGRLDTGELFF.

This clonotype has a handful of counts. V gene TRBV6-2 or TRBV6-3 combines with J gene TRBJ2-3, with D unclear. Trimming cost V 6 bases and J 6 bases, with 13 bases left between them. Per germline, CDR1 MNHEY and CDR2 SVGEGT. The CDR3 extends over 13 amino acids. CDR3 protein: CASSPGLVDTQYF. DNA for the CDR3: TGTGCCAGCAGCCCCGGTCTAGTGGATACGCAGTATTTT.

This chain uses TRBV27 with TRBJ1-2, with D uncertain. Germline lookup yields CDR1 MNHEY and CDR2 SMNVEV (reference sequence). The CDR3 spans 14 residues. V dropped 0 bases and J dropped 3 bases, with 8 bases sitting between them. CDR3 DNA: TGTGCCAGCAGTTTATCATATACTCACTATGGCTACACCTTC. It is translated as CASSLSYTHYGYTF.

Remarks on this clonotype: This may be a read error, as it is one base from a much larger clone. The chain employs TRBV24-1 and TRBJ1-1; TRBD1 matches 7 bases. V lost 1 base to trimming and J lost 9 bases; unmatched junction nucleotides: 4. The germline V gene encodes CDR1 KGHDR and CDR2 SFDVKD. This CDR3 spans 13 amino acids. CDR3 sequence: CATSDFATGQAFF. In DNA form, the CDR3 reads TGTGCCACCAGTGATTTCGCGACAGGGCAAGCTTTCTTT.

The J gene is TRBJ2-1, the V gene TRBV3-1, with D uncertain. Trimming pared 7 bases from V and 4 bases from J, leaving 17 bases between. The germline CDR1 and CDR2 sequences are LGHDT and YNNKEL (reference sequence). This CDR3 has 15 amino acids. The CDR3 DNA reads TGTGCCAGCACTTTAAGGGCCGCCCCATACAATGAGCAGTTCTTC. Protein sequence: CASTLRAAPYNEQFF.

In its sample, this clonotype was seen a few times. The CDR3 region is CASRGLAEYNEQFF. Written as DNA, the CDR3 is TGTGCCAGTAGGGGACTAGCGGAATACAATGAGCAGTTCTTC. The chain is built from TRBV19 and TRBJ2-1; 11 nucleotides agree with TRBD2. Germline V lookup: CDR1 LNHDA, CDR2 SQIVND (reference sequence). The trim removed 6 bases at V and 4 bases at J, leaving 2 bases unmatched. This CDR3 spans 14 amino acids.

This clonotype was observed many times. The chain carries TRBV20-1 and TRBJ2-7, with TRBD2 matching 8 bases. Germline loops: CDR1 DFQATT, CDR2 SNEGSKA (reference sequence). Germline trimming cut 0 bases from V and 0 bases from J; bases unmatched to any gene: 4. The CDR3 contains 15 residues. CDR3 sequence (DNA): TGCAGTGCTAGAGATCTTAGCGGGGTCTCCTACGAGCAGTACTTC. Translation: CSARDLSGVSYEQYF.

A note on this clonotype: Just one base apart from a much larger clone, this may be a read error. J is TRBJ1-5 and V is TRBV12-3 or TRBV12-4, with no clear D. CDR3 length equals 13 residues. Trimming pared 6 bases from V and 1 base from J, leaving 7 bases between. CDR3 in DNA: TGTGCCAGCAGACGGAGCAGCAATCAGCCCCAGCATTTT. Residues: CASRRSSNQPQHF.

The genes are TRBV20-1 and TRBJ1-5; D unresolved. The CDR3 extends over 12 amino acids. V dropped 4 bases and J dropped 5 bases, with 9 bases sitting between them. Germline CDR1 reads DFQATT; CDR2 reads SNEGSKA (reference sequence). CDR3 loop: CSAKSSDQPQHF. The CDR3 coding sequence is TGCAGTGCTAAAAGCTCCGATCAGCCCCAGCATTTT.

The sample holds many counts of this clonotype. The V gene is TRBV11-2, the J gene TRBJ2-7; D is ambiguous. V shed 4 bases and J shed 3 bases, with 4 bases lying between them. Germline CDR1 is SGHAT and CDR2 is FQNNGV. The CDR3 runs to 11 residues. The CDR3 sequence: CASSYIYEQYF. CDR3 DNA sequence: TGTGCCAGCAGCTATATCTACGAGCAGTACTTC.

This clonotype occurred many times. CDR3 DNA sequence: TGTGCCACCAGTGAGTCGAGCCCTGACGCCTACAATGAGCAGTTCTTC. This codes for CATSESSPDAYNEQFF. The chain carries TRBV24-1 and TRBJ2-1; D unclear. Looked up from germline, CDR1 is KGHDR and CDR2 is SFDVKD. V was clipped by 4 bases and J by 2 bases, with 14 bases between them. The CDR3 sequence is 16 residues long.

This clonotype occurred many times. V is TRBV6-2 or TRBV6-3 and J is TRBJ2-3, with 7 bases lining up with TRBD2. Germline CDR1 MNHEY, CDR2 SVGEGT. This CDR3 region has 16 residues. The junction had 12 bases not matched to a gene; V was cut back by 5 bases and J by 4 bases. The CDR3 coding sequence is TGTGCCAGCAGTATAGGACGGGGGGTTCATGCAGATACGCAGTATTTT. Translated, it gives CASSIGRGVHADTQYF.

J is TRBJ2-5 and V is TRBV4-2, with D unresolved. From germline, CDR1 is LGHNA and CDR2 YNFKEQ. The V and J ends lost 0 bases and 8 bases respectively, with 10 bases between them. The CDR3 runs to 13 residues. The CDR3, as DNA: TGTGCCAGCAGCCAAGATTTGACAACCACCCAGTACTTC. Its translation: CASSQDLTTTQYF.

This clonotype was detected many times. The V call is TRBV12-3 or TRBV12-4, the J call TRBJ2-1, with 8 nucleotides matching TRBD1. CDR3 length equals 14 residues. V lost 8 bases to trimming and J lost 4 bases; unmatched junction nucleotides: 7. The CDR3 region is CASGQGRGYNEQFF. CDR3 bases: TGTGCCAGCGGACAGGGAAGGGGGTACAATGAGCAGTTCTTC.

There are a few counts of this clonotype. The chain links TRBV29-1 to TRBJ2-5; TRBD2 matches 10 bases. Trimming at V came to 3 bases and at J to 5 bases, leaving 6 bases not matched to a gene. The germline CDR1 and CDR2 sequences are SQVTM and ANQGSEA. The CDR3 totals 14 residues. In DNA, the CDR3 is TGCAGCGTTGATTTAGCGGGGGGCGGGGAGACCCAGTACTTC. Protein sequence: CSVDLAGGGETQYF.

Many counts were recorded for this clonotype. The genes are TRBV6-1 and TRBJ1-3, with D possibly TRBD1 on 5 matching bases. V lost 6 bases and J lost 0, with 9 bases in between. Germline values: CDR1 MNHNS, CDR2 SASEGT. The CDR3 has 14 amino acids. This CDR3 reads CASSQGFSGNTIYF. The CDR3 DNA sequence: TGTGCCAGCAGCCAGGGTTTCTCTGGAAACACCATATATTTT.

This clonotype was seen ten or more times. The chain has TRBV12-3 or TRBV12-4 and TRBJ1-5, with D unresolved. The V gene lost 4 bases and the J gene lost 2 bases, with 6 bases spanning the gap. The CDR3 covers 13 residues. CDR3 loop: CASSSQRNQPQHF. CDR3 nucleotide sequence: TGTGCCAGCAGTTCTCAGCGCAATCAGCCCCAGCATTTT.

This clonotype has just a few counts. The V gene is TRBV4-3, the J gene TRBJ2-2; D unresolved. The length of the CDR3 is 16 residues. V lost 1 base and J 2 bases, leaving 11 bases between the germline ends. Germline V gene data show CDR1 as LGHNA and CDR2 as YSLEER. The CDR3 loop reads CASSQGGEQNTGELFF. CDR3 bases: TGCGCCAGCAGCCAAGGCGGAGAGCAAAACACCGGGGAGCTGTTTTTT.

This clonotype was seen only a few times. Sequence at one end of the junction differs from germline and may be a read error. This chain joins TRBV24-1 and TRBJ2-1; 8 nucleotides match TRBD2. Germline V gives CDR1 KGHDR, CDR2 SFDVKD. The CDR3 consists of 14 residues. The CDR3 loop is CATTAPGGGNEQLF. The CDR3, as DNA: TGTGCCACCACCGCCCCGGGAGGGGGGAATGAGCAGCTCTTC.

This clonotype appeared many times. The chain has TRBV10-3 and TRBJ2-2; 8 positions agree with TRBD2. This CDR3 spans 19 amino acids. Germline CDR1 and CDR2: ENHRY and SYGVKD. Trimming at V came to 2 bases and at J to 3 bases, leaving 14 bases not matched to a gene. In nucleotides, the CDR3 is TGTGCCATCAGTGAGAACCACATCCCGACTAGCGCGTACACCGGGGAGCTGTTTTTT. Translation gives CAISENHIPTSAYTGELFF.